These 26 T cell receptor beta chains originate from one sample sequenced in a study of sequential checkpoint blockade in melanoma. The assay was immunoSEQ multiplex PCR, and TCRdb's table has in-frame clones only and misses some. The table lists 14,000 or so clones, 50% to 55% of them singletons, with 15% to 20% in the top ten. As to treatment: randomized to nivolumab then ipilimumab (arm A) or the reverse (arm B). Sample: CD8+ T cells sorted from blood (inferred from file names), taken from a patient given nivolumab and ipilimumab in sequence. These receptors came from a human donor with melanoma.

This clone was seen once. The chain combines TRBV5-6 with TRBJ1-1; D is undetermined. CDR3 size: 12 residues. The germline gives CDR1 SGHDT, CDR2 YYEEEE. With 4 bases removed from V and 8 bases from J, the gap between germline ends came to 12 bases. CDR3 sequence: CASSLSGGEAFF. CDR3 sequence (DNA): TGTGCCAGCAGCCTGTCGGGAGGAGAAGCTTTCTTT.

V is TRBV15 and J is TRBJ2-1; 9 nucleotides match TRBD1. The junction had 7 bases not matched to a gene; V was cut back by 0 bases and J by 7 bases. CDR1 and CDR2 from the germline V gene are LNHNV and YYDKDF (reference sequence). The CDR3 covers 16 residues. This CDR3 reads CATSRENRGLINEQFF. DNA of the CDR3: TGTGCCACCAGCAGAGAGAACAGGGGGCTAATTAATGAGCAGTTCTTC.

The chain combines TRBV7-2 with TRBJ2-1; 13 positions match TRBD2. This CDR3 comprises 15 residues. The ends lost 5 bases at V and 4 bases at J; junction bases unmatched: 2. In germline, CDR1 is SGHTA, CDR2 FQGNSA. The DNA of the CDR3 is TGTGCCAGCAGCGCGGGACTAGCGGGGTACAATGAGCAGTTCTTC. It is translated as CASSAGLAGYNEQFF.

The rearrangement uses TRBV5-1 and TRBJ2-7; tentative D call: TRBD1 (5 bases). Germline lookup yields CDR1 SGHRS and CDR2 YFSETQ. The CDR3 is 12 amino acids. Trimming left V 5 bases short and J 4 bases short, with 10 bases between. CDR3 amino acids: CASSSQGYEQYF. As DNA, the CDR3 is TGCGCCAGCAGTTCTCAGGGTTACGAGCAGTACTTC.

This chain uses TRBV6-4 with TRBJ2-3; D is perhaps TRBD2 (7 bases). Germline CDR1 is MRHNA and CDR2 is SNTAGT. With 0 bases removed from V and 4 bases from J, the gap between germline ends came to 11 bases. The CDR3 runs 15 residues. Written as DNA, the CDR3 is TGTGCCAGCAGTGACTCTGGGGGGGGGCCAGATACGCAGTATTTT. Protein product: CASSDSGGGPDTQYF.

The CDR3 region is CASNPTGPNQPQHF. The CDR3 DNA follows: TGTGCCAGCAATCCGACAGGGCCAAATCAGCCCCAGCATTTT. The rearrangement joins TRBV6-5 to TRBJ1-5, with 7 bases matching TRBD1. The CDR3 is 14 residues long. Looked up from germline, CDR1 is MNHEY and CDR2 is SVGAGI. V was clipped by 7 bases and J by 4 bases; unmatched bases: 7.

The chain carries TRBV6-1 and TRBJ2-7, with 7 bases matching TRBD1. V lost 4 bases to trimming and J lost 2 bases; unmatched junction nucleotides: 5. CDR3 size: 14 residues. In germline, CDR1 is MNHNS, CDR2 SASEGT. The CDR3 protein is CASSGDSKTYEQYF. The DNA of the CDR3 is TGTGCCAGCAGTGGGGACAGTAAGACCTACGAGCAGTACTTC.

This clone has just one count. The chain couples TRBV19 to TRBJ2-3, with a weak D call TRBD1 (6 bases). V was clipped by 1 base and J by 3 bases, with 8 bases between them. This CDR3 comprises 14 residues. CDR1 and CDR2 from the germline V gene are LNHDA and SQIVND (reference sequence). In DNA, the CDR3 is TGTGCCAGTAGTATAGGGACAGAAACAGATACGCAGTATTTT. It is translated as CASSIGTETDTQYF. Full variable domain (missing parts from reference TRBV19 and TRBJ2-3): DGGITQSPKYLFRKEGQNVTLSCEQNLNHDAMYWYRQDPGQGLRLIYYSQIVNDFQKGDIAEGYSVSREKKESFPLTVTSAQKNPTAFYLCASSIGTETDTQYFGPGTRLTVL.

This chain joins TRBV19 and TRBJ2-7, with a tentative D call TRBD1 (6 bases). Trimming took 3 bases from V and 1 from J, leaving 13 bases between them. CDR1 and CDR2 (germline): LNHDA, SQIVND (reference sequence). The CDR3 runs 15 residues. The CDR3 protein is CASSMGALSSYEQYF. The CDR3 bases are TGTGCCAGTAGTATGGGGGCTCTGAGTTCCTACGAGCAGTACTTC.

The J gene is TRBJ2-7, the V gene TRBV5-1; 7 positions match TRBD1. Germline loops: CDR1 SGHRS, CDR2 YFSETQ. V lost 4 bases to trimming and J lost 1 base; unmatched junction nucleotides: 5. There are 14 residues in the CDR3. The CDR3 sequence is CASSAGTASYEQYF. CDR3 DNA: TGCGCCAGCAGCGCCGGGACAGCGTCCTACGAGCAGTACTTC.

The V and J genes are TRBV19 and TRBJ1-5; the D is unclear. Germline lookup yields CDR1 LNHDA and CDR2 SQIVND (reference sequence). The CDR3 has 12 residues. Trimming left V 9 bases short and J 4 bases short, with 10 bases between. This CDR3 reads CASTDFNQPQHF. The CDR3 DNA sequence: TGTGCCAGCACCGACTTTAATCAGCCCCAGCATTTT.

In this sample, this clone turned up a few times. The chain couples TRBV7-9 to TRBJ1-2, with 7 positions matching TRBD1. Looked up from germline, CDR1 is SEHNR and CDR2 is FQNEAQ (reference sequence). After removal of 8 bases from V and 4 bases from J, the junction contained 10 bases not matched to a gene. This CDR3 comprises 14 residues. CDR3 protein: CASLGTDLFYGYTF. The CDR3 DNA reads as TGTGCCAGCTTAGGGACAGACCTTTTCTATGGCTACACCTTC.

V and J are TRBV2 and TRBJ2-1; 10 nucleotides match TRBD1. The CDR3 sequence is 14 residues long. The ends lost 5 bases at V and 6 bases at J; junction bases unmatched: 4. The germline V gene has CDR1 SNHLY and CDR2 FYNNEI. CDR3 coding DNA: TGTGCCAGCAGTACGGGACAGGGGAGCAATGAGCAGTTCTTC. The encoded protein is CASSTGQGSNEQFF.

This clone turned up a few times. V usage is TRBV7-8 and J usage is TRBJ2-3; D is perhaps TRBD2 (5 bases). Looked up from germline, CDR1 is SGHVS and CDR2 is FQNEAQ. This CDR3 has 17 amino acids. Trimming left V 3 bases short and J 0 bases short, with 16 bases between. In DNA, the CDR3 is TGTGCCAGCAGCTTGATTAGGGAGACGCTAAGCACAGATACGCAGTATTTT. It translates to CASSLIRETLSTDTQYF. Combining the CDR3 with reference TRBV7-8 and TRBJ2-3 gives the whole variable domain GAGVSQSPRYKVAKRGQDVALRCDPISGHVSLFWYQQALGQGPEFLTYFQNEAQLDKSGLPSDRFFAERPEGSVSTLKIQRTQQEDSAVYLCASSLIRETLSTDTQYFGPGTRLTVL.

Only a few counts were recorded for this clone. This chain uses TRBV6-6 with TRBJ2-7, with 7 bases that match TRBD2. The CDR3 consists of 14 residues. Germline-derived CDR1 and CDR2 are MNHNY and SVGAGI (reference sequence). With V trimmed by 6 bases and J by 7 bases, 12 bases remained unmatched. CDR3 DNA: TGTGCCAGCAGCCACGGGGCGGGAGTGCTTGAGCAGTACTTC. This sequence encodes CASSHGAGVLEQYF.

The V and J genes are TRBV28 and TRBJ2-1; D might be TRBD2 (5 bases). Trimming shortened V by 11 bases and J by 7 bases, and 21 bases separated the two germline ends. The CDR3 loop spans 14 amino acids. Germline lookup yields CDR1 MDHEN and CDR2 SYDVKM. In nucleotides, the CDR3 is TGTGCCGCGACCGGGGAGTTCTCTAAAAATGAGCAGTTCTTC. Its translation is CAATGEFSKNEQFF.

In this sample, this clone turned up a few times. This rearrangement joins TRBV4-1 to TRBJ2-1, with 8 bases that match TRBD2. Germline CDR1 is MGHRA and CDR2 is YSYEKL. The CDR3 contains 15 residues. J lost 1 base, V lost 5 bases, and 4 bases had no gene match. DNA of the CDR3: TGCGCCAGCAGCATTAGCGGGGTTTCCTACAATGAGCAGTTCTTC. Residues: CASSISGVSYNEQFF.

This clone was seen a few times. The chain employs TRBV14 and TRBJ2-1; possibly TRBD2 for D (5 bases). Per germline, CDR1 SGHDN and CDR2 FVKESK. The CDR3 length is 12 residues. The ends were cut back, 5 bases at V and 5 bases at J, with 7 bases in the middle. CDR3 bases: TGTGCCAGCAGCTACGGGGACAATGAGCAGTTCTTC. Translating gives CASSYGDNEQFF.

This clone was counted only a few times. The chain joins TRBV7-2 to TRBJ1-1; a weak D match, TRBD1 (6 bases). Germline V CDR1 and CDR2: SGHTA, FQGNSA. The V end lost 1 base, the J end lost 4 bases, and 13 bases lay between the germline ends. There are 15 residues in the CDR3. The CDR3: CASSLGSGQFTEAFF. The CDR3 DNA follows: TGTGCCAGCAGCTTAGGAAGCGGACAGTTCACTGAAGCTTTCTTT.

This rearrangement joins TRBV2 to TRBJ1-5; TRBD1 is a possible D gene (6 bases). This CDR3 region has 16 residues. V dropped 3 bases and J dropped 2 bases, with 14 bases sitting between them. The germline CDR1 and CDR2 sequences are SNHLY and FYNNEI. In DNA, the CDR3 is TGTGCCAGCAGTGATAATACAGGGATCGGCAATCAGCCCCAGCATTTT. Its protein is CASSDNTGIGNQPQHF.

This clone was seen only a few times. The chain couples TRBV27 to TRBJ1-1; no clear D. The CDR3 sequence is 14 residues long. V dropped 0 bases and J dropped 4 bases, with 9 bases sitting between them. In germline, CDR1 is MNHEY, CDR2 SMNVEV (reference sequence). The CDR3 is CASSLSVSGTEAFF. In DNA, the CDR3 is TGTGCCAGCAGTTTATCAGTCTCAGGCACTGAAGCTTTCTTT.

This chain uses TRBV11-1 with TRBJ1-1; TRBD1 agrees at 9 bases. CDR1 and CDR2 from the germline V gene are SGHAT and FQDESV (reference sequence). This CDR3 spans 14 amino acids. V shed 5 bases, J shed 3 bases, and the junction held 4 bases outside the gene matches. CDR3 sequence (DNA): TGTGCCAGCAGCGATGGACAGGGGTACACTGAAGCTTTCTTT. Translation gives CASSDGQGYTEAFF.

Only a few counts were recorded for this clone. CDR3 in amino acids: CASSPYSGGAAETQYF. CDR3 nucleotide sequence: TGCGCCAGCAGCCCGTATAGCGGGGGGGCCGCAGAGACCCAGTACTTC. The chain couples TRBV5-1 to TRBJ2-5; 11 bases agree with TRBD2. Germline V CDR1 and CDR2: SGHRS, YFSETQ. Trimming took 4 bases from V and 4 from J; bases not matched to a gene: 9. CDR3 length: 16 residues.

This clone was found a few times. The chain couples TRBV15 to TRBJ2-1; TRBD1 matches 10 bases. The germline CDR1 and CDR2 sequences are LNHNV and YYDKDF (reference sequence). The junction had 6 bases not matched to a gene; V was cut back by 5 bases and J by 8 bases. The CDR3 totals 14 residues. The CDR3 DNA reads TGTGCCACCAGCCGGGGACAGGGGTTCCATGAGCAGTTCTTC. Protein: CATSRGQGFHEQFF.

This clone was observed a handful of times. V gene TRBV19 combines with J gene TRBJ1-5, with D possibly matching TRBD1 (5 bases). Per germline, CDR1 LNHDA and CDR2 SQIVND (reference sequence). V was clipped by 0 bases and J by 0 bases, with 15 bases between them. CDR3 length: 18 residues. CDR3 nucleotides: TGTGCCAGTAGTATAGATTGGTTCGACAGAAATAGCAATCAGCCCCAGCATTTT. Translation gives CASSIDWFDRNSNQPQHF.

The chain joins TRBV6-1 to TRBJ2-7, with D perhaps TRBD1 (6 bases). The CDR3 is 15 amino acids. CDR1 is MNHNS and CDR2 is SASEGT in the germline V gene. V lost 4 bases, J lost 5 bases, and 18 bases lay in between. This CDR3 is CASSAPLQGSNEQYF. The CDR3 region has the DNA TGTGCCAGCAGTGCCCCGCTACAGGGTTCCAACGAGCAGTACTTC.